Presented here are 24 T cell receptor beta chains from one specimen sequenced in a study of CD8+ T cells in alopecia areata. Reverse transcribed after extraction, RNA yielded cDNA as the sequencing template. Data came from immunoSEQ multiplex PCR; TCRdb stores just in-frame clones and leaves some out. Of about 120,000 clones detected, 35% to 40% appear once; the ten largest clones hold roughly 3.3%. The sequencing sample was made of CD4+ T cells sorted from blood. These receptors originate from a human donor with alopecia areata.

The chain carries TRBV29-1 and TRBJ2-2, with D tentatively TRBD1 or TRBD2 (6 bases each). V was shortened by 6 bases and J by 8 bases, with 22 bases between the two germline ends. This CDR3 is 15 amino acids long. Germline CDR1 and CDR2: SQVTM and ANQGSEA. The CDR3 is CSVHNVGGHGGELFF. The CDR3, as DNA: TGCAGCGTGCATAACGTCGGGGGCCACGGTGGGGAGCTGTTTTTT.

Note on this clone: The junction does not match germline at one end; this may be a read error. V is TRBV7-2 and J is TRBJ2-2; perhaps TRBD2 as D (5 bases). Germline CDR1 reads SGHTA; CDR2 reads FQGNSA. The CDR3 extends over 13 amino acids. The CDR3 spells CASSPRWPGELFF. Here the CDR3 DNA reads TGTGCCAGCAGCCCAAGATGGCCCGGGGAGCTTTTTTTT.

This clone was seen ten or more times. The J gene is TRBJ1-5, the V gene TRBV29-1; possible D gene TRBD1, 6 bases. CDR3 length: 13 amino acids. Trimming stripped 6 bases from V and 3 bases from J, with 12 bases between. Germline-derived CDR1 and CDR2 are SQVTM and ANQGSEA. The CDR3 DNA follows: TGCAGCGTCCGGGACAATTACAATCAGCCCCAGCATTTT. Amino acid sequence: CSVRDNYNQPQHF. The full variable domain, its missing parts supplied by reference TRBV29-1 and TRBJ1-5, is SAVISQKPSRDICQRGTSLTIQCQVDSQVTMMFWYRQQPGQSLTLIATANQGSEATYESGFVIDKFPISRPNLTFSTLTVSNMSPEDSSIYLCSVRDNYNQPQHFGDGTRLSIL.

This clone is termed medium-sized. CDR3 sequence: CASSLSSYNSPLHF. DNA of the CDR3: TGTGCCAGCAGCTTAAGCTCCTATAATTCACCCCTCCACTTT. The genes are TRBV7-2 and TRBJ1-6; no clear D gene. The V end lost 2 bases, the J end lost 0 bases, and 2 bases lay between the germline ends. The CDR3 spans 14 residues. Per the germline V gene, CDR1 is SGHTA and CDR2 is FQGNSA.

In its sample, this clone was seen a few times. V and J are TRBV5-1 and TRBJ2-6, with 7 positions matching TRBD1. The CDR3 is 16 residues long. Trimming took 5 bases from V and 0 from J; bases not matched to a gene: 5. Germline values: CDR1 SGHRS, CDR2 YFSETQ. The CDR3: CASRGTVASGANVLTF. CDR3 nucleotide sequence: TGCGCCAGCAGGGGGACAGTCGCCTCTGGGGCCAACGTCCTGACTTTC.

This clone appeared a few times. This chain links TRBV6-6 with TRBJ1-2; 9 positions match TRBD1. V was clipped by 2 bases and J by 9 bases; unmatched bases: 10. Per the germline V gene, CDR1 is MNHNY and CDR2 is SVGAGI (reference sequence). The CDR3 has 15 residues. The CDR3 DNA reads as TGTGCCAGCAGTTACGACAGGGGGAGGCCTATGAGCTACACCTTC. Amino acids: CASSYDRGRPMSYTF.

The CDR3 sequence: CAWSKHEGSSSRYNEQFF. In nucleotides, the CDR3 is TGTGCCTGGAGTAAACATGAGGGTTCCTCCTCCCGCTACAATGAGCAGTTCTTC. This chain uses TRBV30 with TRBJ2-1; possible D gene TRBD2, 5 bases. This CDR3 has 18 amino acids. Germline V gene lookup returns CDR1 GTSNPN and CDR2 SVGIG (reference sequence). V gave up 2 bases and J gave up 3 bases, with 23 bases separating them.

This rearrangement joins TRBV30 to TRBJ1-2; D unresolved. Germline V gene sequence: CDR1 GTSNPN, CDR2 SVGIG (reference sequence). Trimming pared 6 bases from V and 6 bases from J, leaving 14 bases between. The CDR3 runs 12 residues. The CDR3 DNA is TGTGCCTGCTCCCCGTGCGGAGATGGCTACACCTTC. Translated, it gives CACSPCGDGYTF.

The V gene is TRBV5-1, the J gene TRBJ2-1, with 15 bases fitting TRBD2. The germline CDR1 and CDR2 sequences are SGHRS and YFSETQ. CDR3 size: 19 residues. The V and J ends lost 7 bases and 0 bases, in that order; junction bases with no gene match: 11. This CDR3 reads CASGTGTSGGISSYNEQFF. The CDR3 DNA follows: TGCGCCAGCGGAACCGGGACTAGCGGGGGGATCAGCTCCTACAATGAGCAGTTCTTC.

V and J are TRBV7-2 and TRBJ2-5; D is perhaps TRBD1 or TRBD2 (5 bases each). This CDR3 contains 15 residues. Germline CDR1 SGHTA, CDR2 FQGNSA. Trimming took off 1 base at V and 1 base at J, with 10 bases between the two ends. This chain's CDR3 is CASSLVQGRQETQYF. CDR3 sequence (DNA): TGTGCCAGCAGCTTAGTCCAGGGACGCCAAGAGACCCAGTACTTC.

The chain carries TRBV7-2 and TRBJ2-7; D not resolved. The ends were cut back, 1 base at V and 0 bases at J, with 13 bases in the middle. Germline values: CDR1 SGHTA, CDR2 FQGNSA. This CDR3 contains 16 residues. The CDR3 region has the DNA TGTGCCAGCAGCTTAGGTCCTACGACCAGCTCCTACGAGCAGTACTTC. Its translation is CASSLGPTTSSYEQYF.

The gene calls are TRBV6-6 and TRBJ2-4; D could derive from TRBD1 or TRBD2 (5 bases each). CDR1 MNHNY and CDR2 SVGAGI come from the germline V gene (reference sequence). The CDR3 loop spans 15 amino acids. The ends were cut back, 9 bases at V and 1 base at J, with 16 bases in the middle. CDR3 in amino acids: CASLRGDGAKNIQYF. CDR3 nucleotides: TGTGCCAGTTTAAGGGGAGATGGGGCCAAAAACATTCAGTACTTC.

This chain joins TRBV30 and TRBJ1-2, with D possibly matching TRBD1 (6 bases). V was pared by 3 bases and J by 7 bases, with 15 bases between. The CDR3 has 13 amino acids. From germline, CDR1 is GTSNPN and CDR2 SVGIG (reference sequence). CDR3 sequence (DNA): TGTGCCTGGAGGCTGATGGGGGCCGCTGGCTACACCTTC. It yields the protein CAWRLMGAAGYTF.

The chain has TRBV18 and TRBJ2-5; D may be TRBD2 (6 bases). V was clipped by 0 bases and J by 5 bases, with 13 bases between them. The length of the CDR3 is 15 residues. The V gene's germline CDR1 is KGHSH and CDR2 LQKENI. The CDR3 coding sequence is TGTGCCAGCTCACCACCTCGTGAGAGCGGGGAGACCCAGTACTTC. Its translation: CASSPPRESGETQYF.

In its sample, this clone was seen a few times. This chain uses TRBV30 with TRBJ1-5, with no clear D. Germline CDR1 GTSNPN, CDR2 SVGIG (reference sequence). Trimming pared 2 bases from V and 7 bases from J, leaving 21 bases between. The CDR3 totals 16 residues. This chain's CDR3 is CAWSPTGSPARQPQHF. CDR3 nucleotides: TGTGCCTGGAGTCCAACCGGGAGCCCCGCAAGGCAGCCCCAGCATTTT. Based on the CDR3 plus reference TRBV30 and TRBJ1-5, the full variable domain is SQTIHQWPATLVQPVGSPLSLECTVEGTSNPNLYWYRQAAGRGLQLLFYSVGIGQISSEVPQNLSASRPQDRQFILSSKKLLLSDSGFYLCAWSPTGSPARQPQHFGDGTRLSIL.

To note about this clone: This CDR3 is also generated by other DNA sequences in the sample. The chain combines TRBV19 with TRBJ2-7; perhaps D is TRBD1 or TRBD2 (5 bases each). V was cut by 3 bases and J by 2 bases, with 11 bases left in between. The germline V gene encodes CDR1 LNHDA and CDR2 SQIVND (reference sequence). This CDR3 contains 14 residues. The CDR3: CASSIPGPTYEQYF. The CDR3 DNA reads TGTGCCAGTAGTATTCCGGGGCCTACCTACGAGCAGTACTTC.

The CDR3 bases are TGCAGCGTCGTCGACGGGAACTATGGCTACACCTTC. This codes for CSVVDGNYGYTF. The chain is built from TRBV29-1 and TRBJ1-2, with unresolved D. The V gene's germline CDR1 is SQVTM and CDR2 ANQGSEA. V was trimmed by 6 bases and J by 2 bases, leaving 10 bases between them. This CDR3 spans 12 amino acids.

V gene TRBV6-6 combines with J gene TRBJ2-1; a weak D match, TRBD2 (5 bases). V was cut by 4 bases and J by 8 bases, with 18 bases left in between. The germline V gene encodes CDR1 MNHNY and CDR2 SVGAGI (reference sequence). CDR3 length: 15 amino acids. CDR3 sequence reads: CASSLELAGIYEQFF. In nucleotides, the CDR3 is TGTGCCAGCAGTTTGGAGCTCGCGGGTATCTATGAGCAGTTCTTC.

In its sample, this clone was seen a few times. The V and J genes are TRBV5-1 and TRBJ2-4; D uncertain. Germline values: CDR1 SGHRS, CDR2 YFSETQ. The V end lost 0 bases, the J end lost 3 bases, and 7 bases lay between the germline ends. The CDR3 is 14 residues long. The CDR3 sequence is CASSLDSSKNIQYF. The CDR3 DNA sequence: TGCGCCAGCAGCTTGGATAGCAGCAAAAACATTCAGTACTTC.

This clone has more than one count but fewer than ten. V gene TRBV28 combines with J gene TRBJ1-1; D is ambiguous. This CDR3 is 13 amino acids long. The germline CDR1 and CDR2 sequences are MDHEN and SYDVKM. V gave up 0 bases and J gave up 1 base, with 3 bases separating them. This CDR3 is CASSLWGNTEAFF. As DNA, the CDR3 is TGTGCCAGCAGTTTATGGGGGAACACTGAAGCTTTCTTT.

This clone was counted only a few times. The J gene is TRBJ2-7, the V gene TRBV29-1; 9 bases match TRBD1. The V segment lost 7 bases and the J segment 2 bases; nucleotides outside the gene matches: 12. The CDR3 sequence is 15 residues long. Germline loops: CDR1 SQVTM, CDR2 ANQGSEA. CDR3: CSGGPGGQGTYEQYF. The CDR3 DNA follows: TGCAGCGGAGGACCCGGGGGACAGGGTACCTACGAGCAGTACTTC.

This clone has a handful of counts. For the CDR3, the DNA is TGTGCCAGCAGCTTTCGTAGCGGGAGTCCCCATGAGCAGTTCTTC. Protein product: CASSFRSGSPHEQFF. V gene TRBV27 combines with J gene TRBJ2-1, with 9 nucleotides matching TRBD2. Germline lookup yields CDR1 MNHEY and CDR2 SMNVEV (reference sequence). The CDR3 contains 15 residues. Unmatched junction bases numbered 11, after V lost 6 bases and J lost 8 bases.

The chain couples TRBV29-1 to TRBJ1-1, with D perhaps TRBD1 (6 bases). Trimming cost V 7 bases and J 6 bases, with 15 bases left between them. Germline CDR1 is SQVTM and CDR2 is ANQGSEA. The CDR3 length is 12 residues. The CDR3: CSALQGRAEAFF. CDR3 in DNA: TGCAGCGCCCTTCAGGGGAGGGCTGAAGCTTTCTTT.

The V gene is TRBV27, the J gene TRBJ1-2, with 8 bases that match TRBD1. J gave up 7 bases and V 5 bases, and 9 bases lay outside the gene matches. Germline CDR1 MNHEY, CDR2 SMNVEV (reference sequence). The CDR3 is 14 amino acids. CDR3 amino acids: CASSPLGQDRGYTF. In nucleotides, the CDR3 is TGTGCCAGCAGTCCCCTGGGACAGGACCGTGGCTACACCTTC.